This T cell receptor (beta chain) is drawn from a study of CD8+ T cells in alopecia areata. Study at large: The SALT score measured affected scalp surface percentage in treated patients.

Study findings and constraints: Tofacitinib significantly decreased scalp clonality and expanded CD8+ clones among top 100.

This CDR3 comprises 15 residues. Trimming pared 1 base from V and 0 bases from J, leaving 9 bases between. Per germline, CDR1 KGHSH and CDR2 LQKENI. Treatment here: oral pan-JAK inhibitor, 5-10 mg twice daily. cDNA prepared by RNA extraction and subsequent reverse transcription served as the template for sequencing. Sequencing used immunoSEQ multiplex PCR; TCRdb keeps in-frame clones, though not all of them. This sample yields about 270,000 clones, of which 60% are seen a single time; 0.75% to 0.95% belongs to the top ten. A word on this clone: What it recognizes is unknown.

This sequence joins TRBV18 and TRBJ1-1; D unresolved. The source material was CD4+ T cells sorted from blood, sampled around week 54, from a patient treated with tofacitinib. The sequence came from a human donor with alopecia areata. CDR3 region: CASSPRAEMNTEAFF. The CDR3 nucleotides read TGTGCCAGCTCACCACGAGCGGAGATGAACACTGAAGCTTTCTTT. Full variable domain (outside the CDR3, taken from reference TRBV18 and TRBJ1-1): NAGVMQNPRHLVRRRGQEARLRCSPMKGHSHVYWYRQLPEEGLKFMVYLQKENIIDESGMPKERFSAEFPKEGPSILRIQQVVRGDSAAYFCASSPRAEMNTEAFFGQGTRLTVV.